These 9 T cell receptor beta chains came from one sample sequenced in a study of blood T cell repertoires in COVID-19. TCRdb keeps only in-frame clones here, not all; method: immunoSEQ multiplex PCR. Altogether roughly 250,000 clones are present, just over 90% being singletons, with the ten largest covering 2.3%. The sequenced material came from PBMCs or T cells enriched from blood (not recorded which). The receptors derive from a woman between 35 and 50 years old with acute COVID-19.

This clone was counted a single time. The chain links TRBV4-3 to TRBJ2-7; TRBD2 matches at 10 bases. Unmatched junction bases numbered 3, after V lost 1 base and J lost 3 bases. This CDR3 is 15 amino acids long. Germline V lookup: CDR1 LGHNA, CDR2 YSLEER. The CDR3 region is CASSQVEREGYEQYF. The CDR3 nucleotides read TGCGCCAGCAGCCAAGTAGAGCGGGAGGGCTACGAGCAGTACTTC.

J is TRBJ2-7 and V is TRBV27, with 8 nucleotides matching TRBD1. V was pared by 6 bases and J by 3 bases, with 7 bases of the junction left unmatched. Per the germline V gene, CDR1 is MNHEY and CDR2 is SMNVEV (reference sequence). This CDR3 has 14 amino acids. CDR3 in amino acids: CASSPGTGIYEQYF. The CDR3, as DNA: TGTGCCAGCAGCCCTGGGACAGGTATCTACGAGCAGTACTTC.

This chain joins TRBV12-3 or TRBV12-4 and TRBJ1-1, with 8 bases identical to TRBD1. J lost 0 bases, V lost 10 bases, and 4 bases had no gene match. The CDR3 extends over 13 amino acids. CDR3 residues: CATGQGLNTEAFF. The CDR3, as DNA: TGTGCCACTGGACAGGGACTGAACACTGAAGCTTTCTTT.

The genes are TRBV29-1 and TRBJ2-1; D is uncertain. CDR3 length: 14 amino acids. Germline assignment: CDR1 SQVTM and CDR2 ANQGSEA. Deletions cut 7 bases from V and 2 bases from J, with 15 bases between. CDR3 sequence: CSGRQRETYNEQFF. The DNA for the CDR3 is TGCAGCGGACGGCAGCGAGAAACCTACAATGAGCAGTTCTTC.

The chain joins TRBV5-8 to TRBJ1-2, with D possibly being TRBD1 (5 bases). Trimming cost V 2 bases and J 8 bases, with 13 bases left between them. The CDR3 is 13 amino acids. Germline assignment: CDR1 SGHTS and CDR2 YDEGEE. In nucleotides, the CDR3 is TGTGCCAGCAGCTTTATGACAGTTAAGGGCTACACCTTC. It specifies CASSFMTVKGYTF.

The chain joins TRBV6-5 to TRBJ1-2; TRBD1 might be the D (6 bases). The V end lost 8 bases, the J end lost 3 bases, and 10 bases lay between the germline ends. Germline V gives CDR1 MNHEY, CDR2 SVGAGI. CDR3 length: 12 residues. For the CDR3, the DNA is TGTGCCAGCGGAAGACAGGACTATGGCTACACCTTC. Its protein is CASGRQDYGYTF.

This chain connects TRBV19 to TRBJ1-4; 10 bases are a match to TRBD1. The CDR3 sequence is 16 residues long. With V trimmed by 5 bases and J by 7 bases, 10 bases remained unmatched. Germline values: CDR1 LNHDA, CDR2 SQIVND (reference sequence). CDR3 sequence (DNA): TGTGCCAGTAGTGTCGGACAGGGGGAAGTTGGTGAAAAACTGTTTTTT. Translating gives CASSVGQGEVGEKLFF. Full variable domain (missing parts from reference TRBV19 and TRBJ1-4): DGGITQSPKYLFRKEGQNVTLSCEQNLNHDAMYWYRQDPGQGLRLIYYSQIVNDFQKGDIAEGYSVSREKKESFPLTVTSAQKNPTAFYLCASSVGQGEVGEKLFFGSGTQLSVL.

This clone was counted once. CDR3 DNA sequence: TGTGCAAGTCGCTTAGCCGACCCGGGGACAGGGATTTATGGCTACACCTTC. The encoded protein is CASRLADPGTGIYGYTF. The V and J genes are TRBV12-2 and TRBJ1-2; the table's D call of TRBD1 was not tested on the DNA. TRBV12-2 is designated a pseudogene. There are 17 residues in the CDR3.

V usage is TRBV27 and J usage is TRBJ2-1; no clear D. Trimming left V 6 bases short and J 0 bases short, with 9 bases between. The V gene's germline CDR1 is MNHEY and CDR2 SMNVEV (reference sequence). The CDR3 runs to 14 residues. The CDR3 protein is CASSLRSSYNEQFF. In DNA form, the CDR3 reads TGTGCCAGCAGCCTACGAAGCTCCTACAATGAGCAGTTCTTC.